The next 8 T cell receptor beta chains were all read from a single sample in a study of shared clonotypes between healthy human individuals. Here immunoSEQ multiplex PCR was the method, and the copy in TCRdb shows in-frame clones only, minus some. The sample carries about 2.3 million clones, approximately 90% recorded once. Sequencing was performed on naive CD4+ T cells from PBMCs. Subset of the sample: CD45RA+ positively selected. The receptors originated from a man in his late teens or twenties in good health. Some clones in this sample may be carry-over from other donors' samples.

The gene calls are TRBV30 and TRBJ1-2; D call uncertain. Germline values: CDR1 GTSNPN, CDR2 SVGIG (reference sequence). Trimming took 0 bases from V and 6 from J, leaving 8 bases between them. This CDR3 has 12 amino acids. The CDR3 region has the DNA TGTGCCTGGAGTGTAAGGGTTGATGGCTACACCTTC. Translated: CAWSVRVDGYTF.

This clone was detected once. V gene TRBV7-2 combines with J gene TRBJ2-7; no definite D call. V lost 2 bases and J 1 base, leaving 6 bases between the germline ends. CDR3 size: 13 residues. Germline V gene data show CDR1 as SGHTA and CDR2 as FQGNSA. The CDR3 region has the DNA TGTGCCAGCAGCTTAATGGGGTCCTACGAGCAGTACTTC. It is translated as CASSLMGSYEQYF.

V usage is TRBV7-3 and J usage is TRBJ2-3; D call uncertain. The germline V gene encodes CDR1 SGHTA and CDR2 FQGTGA. V was trimmed by 4 bases and J by 4 bases, leaving 9 bases between them. This CDR3 is 13 amino acids long. This CDR3 reads CASSSSTSDTQYF. The DNA for the CDR3 is TGTGCCAGCAGCTCCTCCACTTCAGATACGCAGTATTTT.

The V and J genes are TRBV11-2 and TRBJ2-2; a weak D match, TRBD2 (6 bases). Per germline, CDR1 SGHAT and CDR2 FQNNGV. This CDR3 is 16 amino acids long. V was pared by 1 base and J by 0 bases, with 9 bases between. The CDR3 nucleotides read TGTGCCAGCAGCTTAGTGGGGGGATCGAACACCGGGGAGCTGTTTTTT. It yields the protein CASSLVGGSNTGELFF.

On this clone: This same CDR3 is encoded by further DNA sequences in the sample. This rearrangement joins TRBV6-6 to TRBJ1-2; D remains unclear. V lost 4 bases, J lost 1 base, and 4 bases lay in between. There are 12 residues in the CDR3. Germline loops: CDR1 MNHNY, CDR2 SVGAGI (reference sequence). This CDR3 reads CASSSGNYGYTF. In DNA form, the CDR3 reads TGTGCCAGCAGTTCGGGTAACTATGGCTACACCTTC.

The chain links TRBV5-3 to TRBJ1-1; a weak D match, TRBD1 (5 bases). TRBV5-3 is identified as an open reading frame with a role that is uncertain. V lost 4 bases, J lost 1 base, and 11 bases lay in between. The CDR3 consists of 14 residues. The DNA of the CDR3 is TGTGCCAGAAGCCATAAGACAGAGAACACTGAAGCTTTCTTT. Amino acid sequence: CARSHKTENTEAFF.

The CDR3 loop is CASSLDSREVNEQFF. CDR3 in DNA: TGTGCCAGCAGCTTGGACTCGCGGGAGGTGAATGAGCAGTTCTTC. This chain connects TRBV5-4 to TRBJ2-1, with 8 bases aligning to TRBD2. Unmatched junction bases numbered 6, after V lost 0 bases and J lost 7 bases. The germline CDR1 and CDR2 sequences are SGHNT and YYREEE (reference sequence). The CDR3 consists of 15 residues.

Concerning this clone: Other DNA sequences in this sample translate to the same CDR3. The V call is TRBV19, the J call TRBJ1-2; tentatively, D is TRBD1 (5 bases). This CDR3 comprises 11 residues. The V gene's germline CDR1 is LNHDA and CDR2 SQIVND (reference sequence). V lost 9 bases to trimming and J lost 2 bases, with 7 bases between them. The CDR3 DNA is TGTGCCAGCGAGGGGAACTATGGCTACACCTTC. Translated: CASEGNYGYTF.